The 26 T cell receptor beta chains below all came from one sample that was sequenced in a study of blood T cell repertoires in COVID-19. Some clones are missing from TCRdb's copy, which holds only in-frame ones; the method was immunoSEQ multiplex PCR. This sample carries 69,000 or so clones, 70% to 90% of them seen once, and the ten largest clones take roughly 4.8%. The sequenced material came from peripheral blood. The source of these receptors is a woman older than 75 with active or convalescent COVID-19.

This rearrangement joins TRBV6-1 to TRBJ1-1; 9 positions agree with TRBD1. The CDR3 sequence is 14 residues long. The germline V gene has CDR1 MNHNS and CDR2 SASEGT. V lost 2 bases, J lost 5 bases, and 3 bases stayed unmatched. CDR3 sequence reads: CASSEHRGRTEAFF. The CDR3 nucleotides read TGTGCCAGCAGTGAACACAGGGGGCGGACTGAAGCTTTCTTT.

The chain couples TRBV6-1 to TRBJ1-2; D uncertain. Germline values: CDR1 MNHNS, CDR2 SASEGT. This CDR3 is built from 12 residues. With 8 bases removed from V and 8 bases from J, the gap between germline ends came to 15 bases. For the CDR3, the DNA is TGTGCCAGCCGGAGGACTGATTCCGGCTACACCTTC. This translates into CASRRTDSGYTF.

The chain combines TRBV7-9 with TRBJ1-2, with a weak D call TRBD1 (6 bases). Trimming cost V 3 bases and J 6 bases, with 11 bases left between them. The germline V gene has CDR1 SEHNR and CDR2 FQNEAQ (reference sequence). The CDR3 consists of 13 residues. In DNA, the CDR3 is TGTGCCAGCAGCTTTCAGGGGTTGGATGGCTACACCTTC. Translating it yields CASSFQGLDGYTF.

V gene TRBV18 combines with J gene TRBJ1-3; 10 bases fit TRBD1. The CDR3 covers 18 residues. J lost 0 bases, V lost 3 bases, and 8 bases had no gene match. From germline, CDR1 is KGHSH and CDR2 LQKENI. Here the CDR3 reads CASSPYGTGAVSGNTIYF. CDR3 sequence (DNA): TGTGCCAGCTCACCCTATGGGACAGGGGCCGTCTCTGGAAACACCATATATTTT.

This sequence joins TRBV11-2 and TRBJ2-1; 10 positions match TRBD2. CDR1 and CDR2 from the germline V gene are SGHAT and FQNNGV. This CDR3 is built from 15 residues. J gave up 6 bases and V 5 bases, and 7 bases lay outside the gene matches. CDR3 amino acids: CASSPKLAGLNEQFF. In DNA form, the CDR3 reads TGTGCCAGCAGCCCTAAACTAGCGGGACTCAATGAGCAGTTCTTC. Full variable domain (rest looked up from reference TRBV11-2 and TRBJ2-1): EAGVAQSPRYKIIEKRQSVAFWCNPISGHATLYWYQQILGQGPKLLIQFQNNGVVDDSQLPKDRFSAERLKGVDSTLKIQPAKLEDSAVYLCASSPKLAGLNEQFFGPGTRLTVL.

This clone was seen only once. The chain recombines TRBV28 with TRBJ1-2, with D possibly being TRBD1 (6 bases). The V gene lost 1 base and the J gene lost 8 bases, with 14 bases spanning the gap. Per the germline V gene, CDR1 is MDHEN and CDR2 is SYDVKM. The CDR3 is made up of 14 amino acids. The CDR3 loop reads CASSLYIRGGGYTF. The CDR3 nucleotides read TGTGCCAGCAGTTTATATATTAGGGGGGGCGGCTACACCTTC.

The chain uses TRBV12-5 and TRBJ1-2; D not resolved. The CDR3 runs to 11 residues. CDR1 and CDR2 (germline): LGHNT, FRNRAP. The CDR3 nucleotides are TGTGACCTAAGACACCTCTATGGCTACACCTTC. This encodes CDLRHLYGYTF.

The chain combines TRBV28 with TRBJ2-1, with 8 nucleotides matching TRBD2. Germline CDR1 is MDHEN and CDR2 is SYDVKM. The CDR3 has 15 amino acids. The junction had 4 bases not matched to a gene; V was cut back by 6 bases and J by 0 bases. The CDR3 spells CASSLAGGSYNEQFF. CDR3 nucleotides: TGTGCCAGCAGCTTGGCGGGGGGCTCCTACAATGAGCAGTTCTTC.

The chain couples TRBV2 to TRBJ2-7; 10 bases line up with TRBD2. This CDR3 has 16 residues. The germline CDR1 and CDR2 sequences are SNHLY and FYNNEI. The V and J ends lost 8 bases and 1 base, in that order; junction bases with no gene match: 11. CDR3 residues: CASGSERGGASYEQYF. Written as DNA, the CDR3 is TGTGCCAGCGGGAGCGAGCGGGGGGGGGCGTCCTACGAGCAGTACTTC.

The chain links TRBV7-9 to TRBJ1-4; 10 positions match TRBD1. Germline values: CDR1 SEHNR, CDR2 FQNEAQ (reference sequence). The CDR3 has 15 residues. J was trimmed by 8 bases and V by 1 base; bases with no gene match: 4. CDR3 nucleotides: TGTGCCAGCAGCTTAGGTGGGACAGGGGTCGAAAAACTGTTTTTT. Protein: CASSLGGTGVEKLFF.

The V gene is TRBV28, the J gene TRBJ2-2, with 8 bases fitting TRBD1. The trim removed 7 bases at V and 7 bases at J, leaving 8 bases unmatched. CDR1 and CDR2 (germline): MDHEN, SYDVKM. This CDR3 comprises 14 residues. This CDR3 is CASTQGARHGELFF. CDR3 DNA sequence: TGTGCCAGCACCCAGGGGGCGCGACACGGGGAGCTGTTTTTT.

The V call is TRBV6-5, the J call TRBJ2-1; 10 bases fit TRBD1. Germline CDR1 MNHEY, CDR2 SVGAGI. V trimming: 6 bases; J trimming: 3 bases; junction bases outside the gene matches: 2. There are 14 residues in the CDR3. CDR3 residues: CASRTGGLYNEQFF. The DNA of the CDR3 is TGTGCCAGCAGGACAGGGGGCCTCTACAATGAGCAGTTCTTC.

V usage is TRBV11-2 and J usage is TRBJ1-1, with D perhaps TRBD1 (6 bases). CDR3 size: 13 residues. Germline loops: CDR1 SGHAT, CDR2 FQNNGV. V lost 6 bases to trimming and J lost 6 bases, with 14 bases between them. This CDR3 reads CASRTTGIAEAFF. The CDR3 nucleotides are TGTGCCAGCAGAACTACAGGGATAGCTGAAGCTTTCTTT. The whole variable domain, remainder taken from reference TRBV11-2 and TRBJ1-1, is EAGVAQSPRYKIIEKRQSVAFWCNPISGHATLYWYQQILGQGPKLLIQFQNNGVVDDSQLPKDRFSAERLKGVDSTLKIQPAKLEDSAVYLCASRTTGIAEAFFGQGTRLTVV.

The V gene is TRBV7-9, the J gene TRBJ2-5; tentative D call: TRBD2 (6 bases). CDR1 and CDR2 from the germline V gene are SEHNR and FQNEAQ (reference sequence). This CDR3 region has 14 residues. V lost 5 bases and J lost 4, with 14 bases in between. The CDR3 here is CASSPVEGRETQYF. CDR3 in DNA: TGTGCCAGCAGCCCAGTGGAGGGGCGAGAGACCCAGTACTTC.

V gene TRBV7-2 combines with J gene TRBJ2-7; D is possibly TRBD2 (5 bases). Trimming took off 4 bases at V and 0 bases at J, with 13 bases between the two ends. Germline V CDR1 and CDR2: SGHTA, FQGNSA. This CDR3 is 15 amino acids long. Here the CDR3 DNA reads TGTGCCAGCAGCTGGGTGGGTGGGAGCTCCTACGAGCAGTACTTC. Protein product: CASSWVGGSSYEQYF. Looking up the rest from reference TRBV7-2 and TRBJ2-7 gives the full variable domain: GAGVSQSPSNKVTEKGKDVELRCDPISGHTALYWYRQSLGQGLEFLIYFQGNSAPDKSGLPSDRFSAERTGGSVSTLTIQRTQQEDSAVYLCASSWVGGSSYEQYFGPGTRLTVT.

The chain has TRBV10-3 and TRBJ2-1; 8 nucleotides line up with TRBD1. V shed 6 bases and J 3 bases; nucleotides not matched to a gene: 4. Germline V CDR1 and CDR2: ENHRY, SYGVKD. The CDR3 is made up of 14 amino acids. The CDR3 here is CAIRPGQVYNEQFF. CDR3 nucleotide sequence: TGTGCCATCAGGCCGGGACAGGTCTACAATGAGCAGTTCTTC.

This CDR3 reads CASSSQGDGAEAFF. CDR3 bases: TGCGCCAGCAGTTCACAGGGAGATGGGGCTGAAGCTTTCTTT. The V and J genes are TRBV5-1 and TRBJ1-1; D is possibly TRBD1 (6 bases). CDR1 is SGHRS, CDR2 YFSETQ, per germline. With 5 bases removed from V and 6 bases from J, the gap between germline ends came to 17 bases. This CDR3 spans 14 amino acids.

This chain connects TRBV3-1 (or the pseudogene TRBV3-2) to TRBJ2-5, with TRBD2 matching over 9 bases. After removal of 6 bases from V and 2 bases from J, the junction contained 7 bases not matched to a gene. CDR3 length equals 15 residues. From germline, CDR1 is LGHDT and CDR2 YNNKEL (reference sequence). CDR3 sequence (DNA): TGTGCCAGCAGTCGGATTAGCGGGAGACAAGAGACCCAGTACTTC. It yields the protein CASSRISGRQETQYF.

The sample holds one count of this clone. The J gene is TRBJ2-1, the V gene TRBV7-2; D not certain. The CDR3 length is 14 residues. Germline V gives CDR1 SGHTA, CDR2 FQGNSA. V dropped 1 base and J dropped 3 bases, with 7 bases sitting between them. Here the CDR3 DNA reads TGTGCCAGCAGCTTAGGAGGCAGCTACAATGAGCAGTTCTTC. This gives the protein CASSLGGSYNEQFF.

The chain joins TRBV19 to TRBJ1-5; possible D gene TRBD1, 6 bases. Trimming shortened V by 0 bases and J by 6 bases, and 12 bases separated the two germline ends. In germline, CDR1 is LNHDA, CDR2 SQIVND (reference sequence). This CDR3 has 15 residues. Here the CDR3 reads CASSIEGQGSQPQHF. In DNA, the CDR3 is TGTGCCAGTAGTATAGAGGGGCAGGGGAGTCAGCCCCAGCATTTT.

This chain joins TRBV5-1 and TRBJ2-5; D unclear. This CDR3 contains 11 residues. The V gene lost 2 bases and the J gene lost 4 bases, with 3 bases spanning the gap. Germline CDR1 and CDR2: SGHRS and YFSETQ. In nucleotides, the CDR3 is TGCGCCAGCAGCTTCGGAGAGACCCAGTACTTC. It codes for CASSFGETQYF.

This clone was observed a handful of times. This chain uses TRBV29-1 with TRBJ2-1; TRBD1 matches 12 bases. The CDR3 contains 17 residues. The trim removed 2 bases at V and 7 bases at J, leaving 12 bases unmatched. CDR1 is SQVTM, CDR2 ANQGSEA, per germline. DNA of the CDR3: TGCAGCGTTGAACTCATGAGGGGACAGGGGGCTTTGAATGAGCAGTTCTTC. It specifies CSVELMRGQGALNEQFF.

This CDR3 reads CASSLLGQGLSYEQYF. The CDR3 nucleotides read TGTGCCAGCAGTTTACTGGGACAGGGGCTTTCCTACGAGCAGTACTTC. V and J are TRBV28 and TRBJ2-7; 10 nucleotides match TRBD1. CDR1 is MDHEN, CDR2 SYDVKM, per germline. This CDR3 region has 16 residues. V trimming: 2 bases; J trimming: 1 base; junction bases outside the gene matches: 5.

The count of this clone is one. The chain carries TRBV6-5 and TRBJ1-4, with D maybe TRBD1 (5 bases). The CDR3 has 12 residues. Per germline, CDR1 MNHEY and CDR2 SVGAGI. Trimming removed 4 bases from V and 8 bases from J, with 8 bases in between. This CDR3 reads CASSSGREKLFF. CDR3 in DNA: TGTGCCAGCAGTTCAGGGAGGGAAAAACTGTTTTTT.

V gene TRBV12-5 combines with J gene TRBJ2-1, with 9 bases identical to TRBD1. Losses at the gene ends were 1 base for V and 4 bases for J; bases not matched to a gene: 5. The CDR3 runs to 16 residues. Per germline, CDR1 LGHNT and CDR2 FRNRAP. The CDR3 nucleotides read TGTGCTAGTGGTTTGGAGGGACAGGGAGATTACAATGAGCAGTTCTTC. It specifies CASGLEGQGDYNEQFF.

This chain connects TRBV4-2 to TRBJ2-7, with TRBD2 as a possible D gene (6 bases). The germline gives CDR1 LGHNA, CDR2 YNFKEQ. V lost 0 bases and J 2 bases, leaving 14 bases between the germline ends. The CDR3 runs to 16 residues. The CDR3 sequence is CASSQDRGLAAYEQYF. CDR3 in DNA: TGTGCCAGCAGCCAAGATCGAGGCTTAGCGGCCTACGAGCAGTACTTC.